A single sample is the source of the 4 T cell receptor beta chains below, sequenced in a study of human T cells and chemical hapten exposure. TCRdb redid the calling of the RACE reads with MiXCR, one entry per CDR3 protein. The sample has tens of thousands of distinct CDR3 sequences, around 30% seen once. Time point denoted: patch test 1, 2 weeks after DPC sensitization. Treatment reported: therapeutic diphenylcyclopropenone sensitization with weekly scalp DPC. The material was whole blood, obtained in connection with sensitization to the hapten diphenylcyclopropenone (DPC). Receptor source: a man aged 35-49 years with alopecia areata. Some clones in this sample may be carry-over from other donors' samples.

This clonotype was seen more than once but under ten times. V gene TRBV29-1 combines with J gene TRBJ2-1; D uncertain. The CDR3 is 14 amino acids. Trimming removed 8 bases at V and 6 bases at J, with 20 bases between. The germline CDR1 and CDR2 sequences are SQVTM and ANQGSEA. CDR3 protein: CSSRSLTPSNEQFF. Written as DNA, the CDR3 is TGCAGCTCGCGGTCCCTTACCCCCTCCAATGAGCAGTTCTTC.

The V and J genes are TRBV7-9 and TRBJ1-1; no reliable D call. This CDR3 spans 15 amino acids. V gave up 1 base and J gave up 0 bases, with 9 bases separating them. Germline-derived CDR1 and CDR2 are SEHNR and FQNEAQ (reference sequence). In nucleotides, the CDR3 is TGTGCCAGCAGCTTAGTTGAATCCATGAACACTGAAGCTTTCTTT. Translating it yields CASSLVESMNTEAFF.

This clonotype was detected only a few times. The chain couples TRBV6-1 to TRBJ2-7; tentative D call: TRBD1 (6 bases). This CDR3 is 14 amino acids long. Trimming cost V 2 bases and J 3 bases, with 11 bases left between them. The germline CDR1 and CDR2 sequences are MNHNS and SASEGT. CDR3 loop: CASSENRVVYEQYF. The CDR3 DNA reads as TGTGCCAGCAGTGAAAACAGGGTTGTCTACGAGCAGTACTTC.

The J gene is TRBJ2-1, the V gene TRBV19, with 7 positions matching TRBD1. Trimming cost V 11 bases and J 2 bases; bases outside gene matches: 12. Germline CDR1 reads LNHDA; CDR2 reads SQIVND (reference sequence). This CDR3 contains 15 residues. This CDR3 reads CALVRGLTAYNEQFF. The CDR3 DNA follows: TGTGCCCTGGTGAGGGGGCTTACTGCCTACAATGAGCAGTTCTTC.